This passage covers 10 T cell receptor beta chains from one sample sequenced in a study of T cell repertoires in cytomegalovirus infection. The antigens for these receptors are not known. TCRdb reprocessed the reads via MiXCR and lists one record per CDR3 protein. Here the sample spans about 46,000 distinct CDR3 sequences, 20% to 25% being singletons. Sequences were obtained from PBMCs, sequenced either directly or after in vitro stimulation (not recorded which). Every receptor here comes from a human donor in good health (CMV status not recorded). Some clones in this sample may be carry-over from other donors' samples.

This clonotype was seen ten or more times. The chain joins TRBV20-1 to TRBJ2-1; 7 bases match TRBD2. With V trimmed by 2 bases and J by 5 bases, 12 bases remained unmatched. In germline, CDR1 is DFQATT, CDR2 SNEGSKA (reference sequence). The CDR3 covers 16 residues. The CDR3 sequence: CSARNPGLEGHNEQFF. The CDR3 DNA is TGCAGTGCTAGAAATCCCGGACTAGAAGGGCACAATGAGCAGTTCTTC.

The sample holds a few counts of this clonotype. The chain joins TRBV6-2 or TRBV6-3 to TRBJ2-6; TRBD2 agrees at 9 bases. Germline V gene lookup returns CDR1 MNHEY and CDR2 SVGEGT. This CDR3 is 20 amino acids long. With V trimmed by 7 bases and J by 1 base, 17 bases remained unmatched. The CDR3 nucleotides read TGTGCCAGCATAGCGAAGGGGCTCCTAGCGGGATGGTCTGGGGCCAACGTCCTGACTTTC. This codes for CASIAKGLLAGWSGANVLTF.

The J gene is TRBJ2-3, the V gene TRBV20-1; D is unresolved. This CDR3 spans 14 amino acids. V was clipped by 1 base and J by 2 bases, with 10 bases between them. The germline V gene has CDR1 DFQATT and CDR2 SNEGSKA (reference sequence). The CDR3 sequence is CSARGVGNTDTQYF. CDR3 bases: TGCAGTGCTAGAGGGGTAGGGAACACAGATACGCAGTATTTT.

CDR3 in amino acids: CASSPGAGLRTDTQYF. The CDR3 DNA reads TGTGCCAGCAGCCCCGGCGCGGGACTCCGCACAGATACGCAGTATTTT. This rearrangement joins TRBV7-2 to TRBJ2-3; a possible D gene is TRBD2 (6 bases). The germline V and J ends were trimmed by 5 bases and 1 base, with 16 bases remaining between them. The CDR3 covers 16 residues. Germline-derived CDR1 and CDR2 are SGHTA and FQGNSA. Together with reference TRBV7-2 and TRBJ2-3, the CDR3 gives the full variable domain: GAGVSQSPSNKVTEKGKDVELRCDPISGHTALYWYRQSLGQGLEFLIYFQGNSAPDKSGLPSDRFSAERTGGSVSTLTIQRTQQEDSAVYLCASSPGAGLRTDTQYFGPGTRLTVL.

V usage is TRBV29-1 and J usage is TRBJ1-2; 10 bases are shared with TRBD1. Germline V gene sequence: CDR1 SQVTM, CDR2 ANQGSEA. With V trimmed by 7 bases and J by 4 bases, 6 bases remained unmatched. This CDR3 is 13 amino acids long. CDR3 coding DNA: TGCAGCGGAGGGACAGGGGACGGCTATGGCTACACCTTC. The encoded protein is CSGGTGDGYGYTF.

In its sample, this clonotype was seen many times. This chain joins TRBV7-2 and TRBJ2-2, with D possibly matching TRBD1 (6 bases). Per germline, CDR1 SGHTA and CDR2 FQGNSA. Between the trimmed V and J ends, which lost 5 bases and 0 bases, there was a span of 13 bases. The CDR3 runs to 16 residues. In DNA form, the CDR3 reads TGTGCCAGCAGCGGAAGTGAGGGGGCGAACACCGGGGAGCTGTTTTTT. This sequence encodes CASSGSEGANTGELFF.

The CDR3: CASSFDPTGSHDEQFF. The CDR3 DNA sequence: TGTGCCAGCAGTTTTGACCCGACAGGGTCCCACGATGAGCAGTTCTTC. The V call is TRBV27, the J call TRBJ2-1, with TRBD1 identical over 7 bases. Germline lookup yields CDR1 MNHEY and CDR2 SMNVEV (reference sequence). The junction had 13 bases not matched to a gene; V was cut back by 3 bases and J by 8 bases. This CDR3 spans 16 amino acids.

This clonotype was counted many times. The rearrangement joins TRBV12-3 or TRBV12-4 to TRBJ1-3; D is uncertain. CDR3 length: 12 amino acids. V dropped 2 bases and J dropped 6 bases, with 5 bases sitting between them. The CDR3 region is CASSLNINTIYF. The DNA for the CDR3 is TGTGCCAGCAGTTTAAACATAAACACCATATATTTT.

The J gene is TRBJ2-3, the V gene TRBV20-1; 9 bases are shared with TRBD2. Germline CDR1 reads DFQATT; CDR2 reads SNEGSKA (reference sequence). The CDR3 has 16 residues. V lost 0 bases and J lost 2; bases outside the gene matches: 6. CDR3 coding DNA: TGCAGTGCTAGAGATCCAAGCGGGGGGATCACAGATACGCAGTATTTT. This translates into CSARDPSGGITDTQYF.

This clonotype came up many times. V is TRBV4-2 and J is TRBJ2-7; no firm D call. The CDR3 is 12 residues long. V lost 5 bases, J lost 12 bases, and 17 bases lay in between. Germline CDR1 and CDR2: LGHNA and YNFKEQ. This chain's CDR3 is CASSTSQGKPYF. CDR3 sequence (DNA): TGTGCCAGCAGCACAAGTCAAGGCAAACCGTACTTC.